This is a list of T cell receptor beta chains from one sample in a study of PD-L1 blockade in urothelial cancer. Repertoires were generated with immunoSEQ multiplex PCR, while TCRdb's copy carries only in-frame clones and drops some. The sample yields around 120,000 clones, 80% to 90% seen once. Sequencing used PBMCs, obtained around atezolizumab (anti-PD-L1) treatment. These receptors came from a man in his 60s with urothelial cancer. The CDR3 runs from the conserved cysteine through the conserved F or W. The D gene is left open where the match is weak. Clone size is shown for a subset of rows, as once, few, many or a class of expanded clone.

v_call	clone_size	j_call	d_call	cdr3_aa	cdr3_nt
TRBV10-2	NA	TRBJ2-1	TRBD1	CASRTGTGSSYNEQFF	TGCGCCAGCAGGACCGGGACAGGGAGCTCCTACAATGAGCAGTTCTTC
TRBV4-2	NA	TRBJ1-5	NA	CASSQEASGVDSNQPQHF	TGTGCCAGCAGCCAAGAGGCTAGTGGCGTGGATAGCAATCAGCCCCAGCATTTT
TRBV5-1	NA	TRBJ2-1	TRBD2	CASSSPSGSGFSYNEQFF	TGCGCCAGCAGCTCCCCCAGTGGTAGCGGGTTCTCCTACAATGAGCAGTTCTTC
TRBV2	NA	TRBJ1-5	NA	CASSEGRDQPQHF	TGTGCCAGCAGTGAGGGCAGAGATCAGCCCCAGCATTTT
TRBV4-1	NA	TRBJ2-1	NA	CASSPGLADFGDEQFF	TGCGCCAGCAGCCCTGGGCTAGCCGACTTCGGCGATGAGCAGTTCTTC
TRBV30	NA	TRBJ1-1	NA	CAWSVVAGDTEAFF	TGTGCCTGGAGTGTGGTAGCCGGGGACACTGAAGCTTTCTTT
TRBV10-1	NA	TRBJ2-7	TRBD1	CASSESGTEYYEQYF	TGCGCCAGCAGTGAGTCCGGGACAGAATACTACGAGCAGTACTTC
TRBV27	NA	TRBJ2-7	NA	CASSLQGHYEQYF	TGTGCCAGCAGTTTACAGGGCCACTACGAGCAGTACTTC
TRBV10-3	NA	TRBJ1-2	NA	CAISGYREGYGYTF	TGTGCCATCAGTGGATACAGGGAAGGCTATGGCTACACCTTC
TRBV6-4	many	TRBJ1-1	NA	CASSPTVENTEAFF	TGTGCCAGCAGCCCGACAGTGGAGAACACTGAAGCTTTCTTT
TRBV27	NA	TRBJ1-6	NA	CASRDETGLAGSPLHF	TGTGCCAGCCGTGACGAAACGGGGTTGGCTGGTTCACCCCTCCACTTT
TRBV21-1	NA	TRBJ1-2	NA	CASSKRAGVRGVTYTF	TGTGCCAGCAGCAAACGGGCAGGGGTTAGAGGAGTTACTTACACCTTC
TRBV27	few	TRBJ2-2	NA	CASSFSDWTLRELFF	TGTGCCAGCAGTTTTTCCGACTGGACTCTCAGGGAGCTGTTTTTT
TRBV28	few	TRBJ1-2	TRBD1	CASSWGRGLSYTF	TGTGCCAGCAGTTGGGGCAGGGGGCTTAGCTACACCTTC
TRBV11-2	NA	TRBJ2-7	NA	CASSSNPGAGGPYEQYF	TGTGCCAGCAGCTCTAATCCGGGGGCAGGGGGACCGTACGAGCAGTACTTC
TRBV19	NA	TRBJ2-7	TRBD1	CASSMPRDSEQYF	TGTGCCAGTAGTATGCCCAGGGACAGCGAGCAGTACTTC
TRBV2	NA	TRBJ2-7	NA	CASSEGGVEEYF	TGTGCCAGCAGTGAAGGGGGGGTGGAAGAGTACTTC
TRBV20-1	few	TRBJ1-5	NA	CSEGGIQPQHF	TGCAGTGAAGGCGGGATTCAGCCCCAGCATTTT
TRBV5-1	NA	TRBJ1-1	TRBD1	CASRRGGQGDTEAFF	TGCGCCAGCAGGCGAGGAGGACAGGGCGACACTGAAGCTTTCTTT
TRBV7-9	NA	TRBJ1-4	NA	CASSPSSTGKLFF	TGTGCCAGCAGCCCCTCTTCGACGGGAAAACTGTTTTTT
TRBV7-8	NA	TRBJ1-2	NA	CASSLAGQSNYGYTF	TGTGCCAGCAGCTTAGCCGGACAGTCCAACTATGGCTACACCTTC
TRBV19	NA	TRBJ1-5	TRBD1	CASSIDQGAYQPQHF	TGTGCCAGTAGTATAGATCAGGGGGCCTATCAGCCCCAGCATTTT
TRBV7-7	few	TRBJ1-1	NA	CASSLQEDTEAFF	TGTGCCAGCAGCTTGCAGGAAGACACTGAAGCTTTCTTT
TRBV5-5	NA	TRBJ2-2	NA	CASRQTSPNTGELFF	TGTGCCAGCAGACAGACCTCGCCGAACACCGGGGAGCTGTTTTTT
TRBV11-3	NA	TRBJ2-5	NA	CASSLLESETQYF	TGTGCCAGCAGCCTCCTGGAGTCGGAGACCCAGTACTTC
TRBV7-9	NA	TRBJ1-2	TRBD1	CASSPDRLVGYTF	TGTGCCAGCAGCCCGGACAGGCTGGTTGGCTACACCTTC
TRBV7-2	once	TRBJ2-5	TRBD1	CASSLTGQKETQYF	TGTGCCAGCAGCTTGACAGGGCAGAAAGAGACCCAGTACTTC
TRBV7-8	NA	TRBJ2-2	NA	CASSLVWEQGFGELFF	TGTGCCAGCAGCTTAGTTTGGGAACAGGGCTTCGGGGAGCTGTTTTTT
TRBV11-2	NA	TRBJ2-1	TRBD1	CASSSDRTGVSEQFF	TGTGCCAGCAGCTCCGACCGGACAGGGGTAAGTGAGCAGTTCTTC
TRBV7-6	NA	TRBJ2-7	NA	CASSRLAGPYEQYF	TGTGCCAGCAGTCGACTCGCAGGGCCCTACGAGCAGTACTTC
TRBV6-1	NA	TRBJ2-5	NA	CASSGPTVVQYF	TGTGCCAGCAGTGGTCCCACAGTTGTCCAGTACTTC
TRBV7-8	NA	TRBJ2-3	NA	CASSLRHQRGDTQYF	TGTGCCAGCAGCTTACGGCACCAACGGGGAGATACGCAGTATTTT
TRBV7-8	NA	TRBJ2-7	NA	CASSFRAGTPYEQYF	TGTGCCAGCAGCTTTCGAGCCGGGACACCCTACGAGCAGTACTTC
TRBV10-3	once	TRBJ1-1	NA	CAITVGQGSGGNTEAFF	TGTGCCATCACCGTGGGCCAGGGAAGTGGCGGGAACACTGAAGCTTTCTTT
TRBV13	NA	TRBJ2-1	NA	CASSSNEQFF	TGTGCCAGCAGCTCGAATGAGCAGTTCTTC
TRBV18	NA	TRBJ1-5	NA	CASSLDWGEQPQHF	TGTGCCAGCTCACTGGACTGGGGAGAACAGCCCCAGCATTTT
TRBV5-1	few	TRBJ2-5	NA	CASSLALARETQYF	TGCGCCAGCAGCTTGGCACTAGCACGAGAGACCCAGTACTTC
TRBV28	once	TRBJ2-5	TRBD1	CASSLGSTGEETQYF	TGTGCCAGCAGTTTGGGATCGACAGGGGAAGAGACCCAGTACTTC
TRBV10-3	NA	TRBJ1-1	TRBD1	CAISEGQGNTEAFF	TGTGCCATCAGTGAGGGACAGGGGAACACTGAAGCTTTCTTT
TRBV6-1	NA	TRBJ1-1	NA	CASSEVYWDTLGGGTEAFF	TGTGCCAGCAGTGAAGTTTATTGGGACACCTTAGGCGGGGGCACTGAAGCTTTCTTT
TRBV30	NA	TRBJ1-2	NA	CAWSVWEDGYTF	TGTGCCTGGAGTGTATGGGAGGATGGCTACACCTTC
TRBV11-2	NA	TRBJ2-1	NA	CASSLFLGESNEQFF	TGTGCCAGCAGCCTCTTCTTGGGAGAGAGCAATGAGCAGTTCTTC
TRBV5-8	NA	TRBJ2-1	NA	CASSLVLLLTSSYNEQFF	TGTGCCAGCAGCTTGGTGCTCTTACTCACTAGCTCCTACAATGAGCAGTTCTTC
TRBV6-5	NA	TRBJ1-2	TRBD1	CASSQGARDYGYTF	TGTGCCAGCAGCCAGGGGGCGCGGGACTATGGCTACACCTTC
TRBV2	NA	TRBJ2-3	NA	CASSEPFTDTQYF	TGTGCCAGCAGTGAACCCTTTACAGATACGCAGTATTTT
TRBV19	NA	TRBJ1-3	NA	CASRIPGLSSGNTIYF	TGTGCCAGTAGGATACCGGGACTCAGCTCTGGAAACACCATATATTTT
TRBV28	few	TRBJ1-1	NA	CASSVTSGVNTEAFF	TGTGCCAGCAGTGTAACCTCCGGGGTGAACACTGAAGCTTTCTTT
TRBV2	NA	TRBJ2-7	TRBD2	CASRAGLARYEQYF	TGTGCCAGCAGGGCGGGACTAGCGAGATACGAGCAGTACTTC
TRBV2	NA	TRBJ1-1	NA	CASSLSAGAEAFF	TGTGCCAGCAGTCTGTCGGCGGGGGCTGAAGCTTTCTTT
TRBV12-5	NA	TRBJ2-2	NA	CASADSQGTGELFF	TGTGCTAGTGCTGACAGCCAGGGCACCGGGGAGCTGTTTTTT
TRBV11-1	NA	TRBJ1-1	NA	CASSLEFTRAEAFF	TGTGCCAGCAGCTTAGAGTTCACCAGGGCTGAAGCTTTCTTT
TRBV11-2	NA	TRBJ1-6	TRBD1	CASSLKGQGSSYNSPLHF	TGTGCCAGCAGCTTAAAGGGACAGGGGAGCTCCTATAATTCACCCCTCCACTTT
TRBV14	NA	TRBJ2-3	NA	CASSQDKRITDTQYF	TGTGCCAGCAGCCAAGACAAGCGGATCACAGATACGCAGTATTTT
TRBV7-2	few	TRBJ1-3	NA	CASSLARSGRSGNTIYF	TGTGCCAGCAGCTTAGCGCGGAGTGGCCGCTCTGGAAACACCATATATTTT
TRBV27	NA	TRBJ1-4	TRBD1	CASSLTGDGAGEKLFF	TGTGCCAGCAGTTTGACAGGGGACGGGGCAGGCGAAAAACTGTTTTTT
TRBV19	few	TRBJ1-2	TRBD1	CASSIQTGTGNYGYTF	TGTGCCAGTAGTATCCAAACCGGGACAGGAAACTATGGCTACACCTTC
TRBV18	NA	TRBJ1-6	NA	CASREGLNSPLHF	TGTGCCAGCCGGGAAGGGCTAAATTCACCCCTCCACTTT
TRBV2	NA	TRBJ2-2	NA	CASKEGGNTGELFF	TGTGCCAGCAAGGAAGGGGGAAACACCGGGGAGCTGTTTTTT
TRBV7-2	once	TRBJ2-3	TRBD1	CASSLARGRGDTQYF	TGTGCCAGCAGCTTAGCTAGGGGGCGAGGAGATACGCAGTATTTT